The next 2 T cell receptor beta chains were all read from a single sample in a study of shared clonotypes between healthy human individuals. Generated by immunoSEQ multiplex PCR, the TCRdb table keeps only in-frame clones and is missing some. The data hold 1,500,000 or so clones, with 98% observed a single time. What was sequenced was naive CD4+ T cells sorted from blood. Subset given: CD45RA+ positively selected. Receptors were obtained from a man younger than 40 in good health.

The V call is TRBV5-1, the J call TRBJ2-2; the D gene is possibly TRBD2 (6 bases). The CDR3 runs to 16 residues. The germline gives CDR1 SGHRS, CDR2 YFSETQ. Trimming left V 0 bases short and J 3 bases short, with 12 bases between. CDR3 protein: CASSLVGRLDTGELFF. The DNA for the CDR3 is TGCGCCAGCAGCTTGGTGGGGAGGTTGGACACCGGGGAGCTGTTTTTT.

This sequence joins TRBV11-2 and TRBJ2-5, with 9 nucleotides matching TRBD1. The CDR3 runs to 15 residues. V lost 5 bases and J lost 5; bases outside the gene matches: 9. Germline V gene sequence: CDR1 SGHAT, CDR2 FQNNGV. This CDR3 is CASSPGQGPRETQYF. In DNA, the CDR3 is TGTGCCAGCAGCCCGGGACAGGGCCCCAGGGAGACCCAGTACTTC.